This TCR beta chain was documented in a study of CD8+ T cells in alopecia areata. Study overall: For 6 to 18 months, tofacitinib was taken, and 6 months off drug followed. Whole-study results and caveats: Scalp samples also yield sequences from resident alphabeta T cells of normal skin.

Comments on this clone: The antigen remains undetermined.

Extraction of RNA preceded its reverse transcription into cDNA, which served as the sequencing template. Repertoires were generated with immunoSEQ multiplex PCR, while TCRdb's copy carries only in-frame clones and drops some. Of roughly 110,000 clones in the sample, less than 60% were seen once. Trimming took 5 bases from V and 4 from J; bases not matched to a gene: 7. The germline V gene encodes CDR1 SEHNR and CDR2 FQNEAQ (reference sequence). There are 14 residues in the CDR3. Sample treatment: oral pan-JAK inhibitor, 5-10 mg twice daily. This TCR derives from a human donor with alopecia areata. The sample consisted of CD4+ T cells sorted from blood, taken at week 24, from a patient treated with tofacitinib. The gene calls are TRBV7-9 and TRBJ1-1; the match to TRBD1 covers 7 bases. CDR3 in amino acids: CASSTDRDSTEAFF. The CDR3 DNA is TGTGCCAGCAGCACCGACAGGGACTCCACTGAAGCTTTCTTT.